This entry lists 2 T cell receptor beta chains sequenced from one sample in a study of cytomegalovirus exposure and HLA in healthy donors. The study ran its PCR with 60 Vbeta and 13 Jbeta primers. Libraries were prepared by immunoSEQ multiplex PCR; TCRdb keeps only in-frame clonotypes and omits some of them. The listing records 95,000 to 150,000 clones. Sequences were obtained from PBMCs. Every receptor here comes from a man between 18 and 35 years old in good health and CMV-seronegative.

The rearrangement uses TRBV18 and TRBJ1-3; TRBD1 is a possible D gene (5 bases). Looked up from germline, CDR1 is KGHSH and CDR2 is LQKENI. V was cut by 4 bases and J by 0 bases, with 10 bases left in between. The CDR3 has 15 residues. CDR3 in amino acids: CASSRTGASGNTIYF. The CDR3 DNA is TGTGCCAGCTCACGCACAGGTGCCTCTGGAAACACCATATATTTT. Together with reference TRBV18 and TRBJ1-3, the CDR3 gives the full variable domain: NAGVMQNPRHLVRRRGQEARLRCSPMKGHSHVYWYRQLPEEGLKFMVYLQKENIIDESGMPKERFSAEFPKEGPSILRIQQVVRGDSAAYFCASSRTGASGNTIYFGEGSWLTVV.

This chain connects TRBV15 to TRBJ1-2, with 7 bases identical to TRBD1. The germline V gene has CDR1 LNHNV and CDR2 YYDKDF (reference sequence). This CDR3 is built from 14 residues. Trimming cost V 9 bases and J 0 bases; bases outside gene matches: 7. In nucleotides, the CDR3 is TGTGCCACAGGGGACAGCCTAGCTAACTATGGCTACACCTTC. It yields the protein CATGDSLANYGYTF.